This passage covers 21 T cell receptor beta chains from one sample sequenced in a study of monozygotic twins with inflammatory bowel disease. TCRdb re-called the 5' RACE reads, yielding one record per CDR3 amino acid sequence without DNA. This sample lists a few hundred thousand distinct CDR3 sequences; its ten largest clones have roughly 1.5%. The sample consisted of blood. The receptors come from a human donor with ulcerative colitis or Crohn's disease, or a healthy co-twin of an affected twin (not recorded which).

The V call is TRBV11-2, the J call TRBJ2-3. In germline, CDR1 is SGHAT, CDR2 FQNNGV. CDR3 length equals 14 residues. CDR3 in amino acids: CASSPNPVGDTQYF.

The rearrangement uses TRBV11-2 and TRBJ2-7; with no DNA, the TCRdb D assignment of TRBD1 cannot be verified. The CDR3 runs 15 residues. Germline CDR1 SGHAT, CDR2 FQNNGV. CDR3 sequence: CASSLVFPGAYEQYF.

This CDR3 is CSVEKGASLQANYGYTF. The rearrangement joins TRBV29-1 to TRBJ1-2; there is no DNA to check the TCRdb D call of TRBD1. In germline, CDR1 is SQVTM, CDR2 ANQGSEA. CDR3 length: 17 residues.

This chain links TRBV10-3 with TRBJ2-3; TCRdb reports TRBD1, a call that lacks DNA to check it against. The CDR3 runs to 12 residues. CDR1 and CDR2 (germline): ENHRY, SYGVKD. The CDR3 sequence: CAISEDRVAQYF.

This chain joins TRBV5-1 and TRBJ2-3; checking the TCRdb D call of TRBD2 is not possible without DNA. CDR1 and CDR2 (germline): SGHRS, YFSETQ. The CDR3 extends over 16 amino acids. CDR3 amino acids: CASSTRLAGNTDTQYF. Full variable domain (missing parts from reference TRBV5-1 and TRBJ2-3): KAGVTQTPRYLIKTRGQQVTLSCSPISGHRSVSWYQQTPGQGLQFLFEYFSETQRNKGNFPGRFSGRQFSNSRSEMNVSTLELGDSALYLCASSTRLAGNTDTQYFGPGTRLTVL.

V is TRBV29-1 and J is TRBJ2-6; without DNA, the TCRdb call of TRBD1 cannot be checked. The CDR3 contains 15 residues. Germline assignment: CDR1 SQVTM and CDR2 ANQGSEA. Here the CDR3 reads CSVPRDSSGANVLTF. The full variable domain, completed using reference TRBV29-1 and TRBJ2-6, is SAVISQKPSRDICQRGTSLTIQCQVDSQVTMMFWYRQQPGQSLTLIATANQGSEATYESGFVIDKFPISRPNLTFSTLTVSNMSPEDSSIYLCSVPRDSSGANVLTFGAGSRLTVL.

The V and J genes are TRBV5-6 and TRBJ2-5; no DNA is available, so the TRBD2 call from TCRdb remains unchecked. Looked up from germline, CDR1 is SGHDT and CDR2 is YYEEEE. CDR3 length: 16 residues. The CDR3 here is CASSLSGLSFRETQYF.

The chain is built from TRBV7-2 and TRBJ1-1; TCRdb indicates TRBD1, and absent DNA this call remains unverified. There are 14 residues in the CDR3. CDR1 is SGHTA, CDR2 FQGNSA, per germline. CDR3 amino acids: CASSPWTGNTEAFF.

The rearrangement uses TRBV5-1 and TRBJ1-3. The V gene's germline CDR1 is SGHRS and CDR2 YFSETQ. The CDR3 is 14 amino acids. The CDR3 spells CASSLSVSGNTIYF.

V is TRBV12-3 or TRBV12-4 and J is TRBJ1-2; TCRdb proposes TRBD1, but this gene call is untestable without DNA. The CDR3 runs to 14 residues. The CDR3 loop is CASSRQGRGYGYTF.

This chain uses TRBV6-1 with TRBJ2-3; TCRdb designates TRBD2, a call that cannot be tested without DNA. This CDR3 has 19 amino acids. CDR1 and CDR2 from the germline V gene are MNHNS and SASEGT. Here the CDR3 reads CASRDRIVRKTSGEDTQYF.

The chain couples TRBV5-1 to TRBJ2-4; TCRdb designates TRBD1, a call that cannot be tested without DNA. Germline V gives CDR1 SGHRS, CDR2 YFSETQ. CDR3 length: 13 residues. The CDR3 sequence: CASSSPGGSIQYF.

The CDR3 region is CASSSDRNTEAFF. The chain is built from TRBV7-2 and TRBJ1-1. The CDR3 is made up of 13 amino acids. CDR1 is SGHTA and CDR2 is FQGNSA in the germline V gene.

The chain is built from TRBV20-1 and TRBJ2-3; the D call of TRBD2 rests on TCRdb alone, since no DNA is present to check it. Germline lookup yields CDR1 DFQATT and CDR2 SNEGSKA (reference sequence). This CDR3 contains 16 residues. This CDR3 reads CSAVPTLAGDSDTQYF.

The chain links TRBV20-1 to TRBJ1-5. Looked up from germline, CDR1 is DFQATT and CDR2 is SNEGSKA (reference sequence). CDR3 length equals 13 residues. The CDR3 region is CSATRGFAQPQHF.

The V and J genes are TRBV12-3 or TRBV12-4 and TRBJ1-5; without DNA, the TCRdb call of TRBD1 cannot be checked. The CDR3 covers 18 residues. CDR3 sequence: CASSPDSAWRGSNQPQHF.

The gene calls are TRBV18 and TRBJ2-7. The CDR3 is 13 amino acids. Germline CDR1 is KGHSH and CDR2 is LQKENI. The CDR3 loop reads CASSRRAPYEQYF.

The V and J genes are TRBV18 and TRBJ2-7; with no DNA, the TCRdb D assignment of TRBD1 cannot be verified. Germline V lookup: CDR1 KGHSH, CDR2 LQKENI. CDR3 length: 16 amino acids. CDR3 sequence: CASSLPTGTDRGRQYF.

The chain uses TRBV7-9 and TRBJ2-2; checking the TCRdb D call of TRBD1 is not possible without DNA. CDR3 length: 12 amino acids. CDR1 and CDR2 (germline): SEHNR, FQNEAQ (reference sequence). CDR3 region: CASSRGIGELFF.

The CDR3 reads CASSLGSGAGELFF. The V call is TRBV12-3 or TRBV12-4, the J call TRBJ2-2; the D call of TRBD1 rests on TCRdb alone, since no DNA is present to check it. The CDR3 contains 14 residues.

The chain joins TRBV5-1 to TRBJ2-7; without DNA, the TCRdb call of TRBD1 cannot be checked. This CDR3 has 14 residues. Germline V gene lookup returns CDR1 SGHRS and CDR2 YFSETQ. The chain's CDR3 is CASSRTAISYEQYF.